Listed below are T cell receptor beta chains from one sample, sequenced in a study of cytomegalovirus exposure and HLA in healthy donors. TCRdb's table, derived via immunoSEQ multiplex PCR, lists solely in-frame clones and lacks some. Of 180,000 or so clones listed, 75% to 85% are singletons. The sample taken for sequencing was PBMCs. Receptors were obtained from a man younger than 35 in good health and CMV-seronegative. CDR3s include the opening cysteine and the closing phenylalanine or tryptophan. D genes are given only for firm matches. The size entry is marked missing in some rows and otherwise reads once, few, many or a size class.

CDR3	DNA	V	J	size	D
CASSLTRGGGTDTQYF	TGTGCCAGCAGCTTGACGCGGGGGGGAGGGACAGATACGCAGTATTTT	TRBV5-4	TRBJ2-3	.	TRBD2
CASSTRGGTMNTEAFF	TGTGCCAGCAGTACCCGGGGGGGAACCATGAACACTGAAGCTTTCTTT	TRBV28	TRBJ1-1	.	.
CASSSHYSDEQFF	TGTGCCAGCAGTTCCCATTATTCGGATGAGCAGTTCTTC	TRBV6-5	TRBJ2-1	.	.
CASSLGGRREQYF	TGTGCCAGCAGCTTGGGAGGCAGGAGGGAGCAGTACTTC	TRBV5-4	TRBJ2-7	few	.
CAWIPRGLETQYF	TGTGCCTGGATCCCCAGGGGGCTAGAGACCCAGTACTTC	TRBV30	TRBJ2-5	.	TRBD1
CASSSRRDTQYF	TGTGCCAGCAGTTCCCGGAGGGATACGCAGTATTTT	TRBV6-5	TRBJ2-3	.	.
CASSLDRVGEAFF	TGTGCCAGCAGCTTGGACAGGGTAGGCGAAGCTTTCTTT	TRBV7-9	TRBJ1-1	.	TRBD1
CATSRGGGPSSYEQYF	TGTGCCACCAGCAGAGGGGGCGGACCCAGCTCCTACGAGCAGTACTTC	TRBV15	TRBJ2-7	.	.
CASSPRQARNSPLHF	TGTGCCAGCTCACCACGACAGGCGAGAAATTCACCCCTCCACTTT	TRBV18	TRBJ1-6	.	.
CASSLGVGGNTEAFF	TGCGCCAGCAGCTTGGGGGTAGGGGGGAACACTGAAGCTTTCTTT	TRBV5-1	TRBJ1-1	once	.
CASSSTTGTALPYEQYF	TGTGCCAGTAGCTCGACAACAGGGACAGCCCTACCCTACGAGCAGTACTTC	TRBV19	TRBJ2-7	once	TRBD1
CASSDRGGIYTDTQYF	TGTGCCAGCAGCGACAGGGGTGGGATTTACACAGATACGCAGTATTTT	TRBV27	TRBJ2-3	once	TRBD1
CASRQQGIHSPLHF	TGTGCCAGCAGGCAACAGGGGATCCATTCACCCCTCCACTTT	TRBV6-5	TRBJ1-6	few	TRBD1
CATSRQGNTEAFF	TGTGCCACCAGCCGACAGGGGAACACTGAAGCTTTCTTT	TRBV7-3	TRBJ1-1	once	TRBD1
CASSLGRTVNSPLHF	TGTGCCAGCAGCTTAGGCCGGACAGTTAATTCACCCCTCCACTTT	TRBV13	TRBJ1-6	.	.
CALGGGVGAPYEQYF	TGTGCCCTTGGGGGGGGCGTCGGAGCTCCCTACGAGCAGTACTTC	TRBV28	TRBJ2-7	.	.
CAISVSKRTDTQYF	TGTGCCATCAGTGTCTCAAAGCGCACAGATACGCAGTATTTT	TRBV10-3	TRBJ2-3	.	.
CASSDRGETQYF	TGCGCCAGCAGTGATAGGGGAGAGACCCAGTACTTC	TRBV10-2	TRBJ2-5	.	.
CSVERDRGTEAFF	TGCAGCGTTGAAAGAGACAGAGGCACTGAAGCTTTCTTT	TRBV29-1	TRBJ1-1	.	.
CASSTIPASGYNEQFF	TGCGCCAGCAGCACCATCCCCGCTAGCGGTTACAATGAGCAGTTCTTC	TRBV4-1	TRBJ2-1	.	TRBD2
CVLGEETQYF	TGTGTGTTAGGGGAAGAGACCCAGTACTTC	TRBV30	TRBJ2-5	few	.
CASSGGLGSYGYTF	TGTGCCAGCAGTGGGGGACTTGGGTCCTATGGCTACACCTTC	TRBV6-1	TRBJ1-2	.	.
CASSVTSGMDNEQFF	TGTGCCAGCAGCGTAACTAGCGGGATGGACAATGAGCAGTTCTTC	TRBV9	TRBJ2-1	.	TRBD2
CASRNGYSSNQPQHF	TGTGCCAGTAGAAACGGCTACAGTAGCAATCAGCCCCAGCATTTT	TRBV6-5	TRBJ1-5	.	.
CASSQSTNEKLFF	TGTGCCAGCAGCCAGTCGACTAATGAAAAACTGTTTTTT	TRBV5-4	TRBJ1-4	.	.
CASSVGTYSYEQYF	TGTGCCAGCAGCGTGGGCACCTACTCCTACGAGCAGTACTTC	TRBV9	TRBJ2-7	.	.
CSGRDRGTDTQYF	TGCAGCGGCCGGGACAGGGGAACAGATACGCAGTATTTT	TRBV29-1	TRBJ2-3	.	TRBD1
CASSRFQTGELFF	TGTGCCAGCTCACGCTTCCAGACCGGGGAGCTGTTTTTT	TRBV18	TRBJ2-2	.	.
CASSDGGGRNSPLHF	TGTGCCAGCAGTGACGGGGGTGGACGCAATTCACCCCTCCACTTT	TRBV6-1	TRBJ1-6	.	.
CASNLGQGENTEAFF	TGTGCCAGCAACTTAGGGCAGGGGGAGAACACTGAAGCTTTCTTT	TRBV7-9	TRBJ1-1	.	TRBD1
CASSWRQGFGDEQFF	TGTGCCAGCAGCTGGAGACAGGGATTCGGGGATGAGCAGTTCTTC	TRBV7-3	TRBJ2-1	.	TRBD1
CASTSNLAGQETQYF	TGTGCCAGCACTTCGAACCTAGCGGGACAAGAGACCCAGTACTTC	TRBV13	TRBJ2-5	.	TRBD2